This entry lists 3 T cell receptor beta chains sequenced from one sample in a study of cytomegalovirus exposure and HLA in healthy donors listed by TCRdb under 2017. Library generation was performed with the immunoSEQ multiplex PCR assay. The multiplex PCR relied on a mix of 60 forward primers for TCR Vbeta segments and 13 reverse primers for TCR Jbeta segments. Not all clones reach the TCRdb copy of this immuneACCESS table, which keeps in-frame sequences only. Checked studies attribute under half of the gap to unresolved V genes and leave the rest unexplained. The sample table holds some 110,000 clones, of which roughly four fifths were seen once. The ten largest clones capture less than 2% of the sample. Material: PBMCs. These receptors all come from a man aged 45 to 65 in good health and CMV-seronegative.

The chain links TRBV10-3 to TRBJ2-1; D gene uncertain. V shed 4 bases and J shed 8 bases, with 21 bases lying between them. Germline CDR1 reads ENHRY; CDR2 reads SYGVKD. The CDR3 contains 16 residues. The CDR3 loop is CAISVATQSPQYEQFF. For the CDR3, the DNA is TGTGCCATCAGTGTCGCAACACAGTCACCGCAGTATGAGCAGTTCTTC.

The chain uses TRBV5-6 and TRBJ1-2; TRBD1 might be the D (5 bases). This CDR3 has 13 residues. The germline CDR1 and CDR2 sequences are SGHDT and YYEEEE. V was cut by 2 bases and J by 6 bases, with 11 bases left in between. The chain's CDR3 is CASSFVGVNGYTF. In DNA form, the CDR3 reads TGTGCCAGCAGCTTTGTAGGGGTAAATGGCTACACCTTC.

The chain has TRBV28 and TRBJ2-5; D gene uncertain. CDR1 is MDHEN, CDR2 SYDVKM, per germline. Trimming removed 6 bases at V and 7 bases at J, with 15 bases between. CDR3 size: 13 residues. The CDR3 sequence: CASSRDSVGTQYF. The CDR3 region has the DNA TGTGCCAGCAGCCGTGACTCTGTAGGGACCCAGTACTTC.